The entry below describes one T cell receptor beta chain. Its antigen is unidentified. The germline V gene encodes CDR1 ENHRY and CDR2 SYGVKD. This CDR3 is 19 amino acids long. V dropped 6 bases and J dropped 2 bases, with 23 bases sitting between them. The data stem from a study of beta chain features in type 1 diabetes. Expressed TCRB transcripts got sequenced, as all isolated RNA was reverse transcribed. Libraries were prepared by immunoSEQ multiplex PCR; TCRdb keeps only in-frame clonotypes and omits some of them. The sample lists around 300,000 clones, 15% occurring once. Study-wide results and caveats: Shorter TCRB CDR3s, moderately but significantly so, were found in Type 1 diabetes patients in all four CD4+ subsets.

The sequencing input was naive CD4+ T cells from blood. The genes are TRBV10-3 and TRBJ2-6; D uncertain. The sequence derives from a man aged 18 to 30 with type 1 diabetes. For the CDR3, the DNA is TGTGCCATCAGGCCCAGGAACTCCCACAGTTTCCCTGGGGCCAACGTCCTGACTTTC. This sequence encodes CAIRPRNSHSFPGANVLTF.